One and the same sample provided the 25 T cell receptor beta chains below, sequenced in a study of human T cells and chemical hapten exposure. Time point: pre-sensitization, week 0. Treatment given: therapeutic diphenylcyclopropenone sensitization with weekly scalp DPC. TCRdb analysed the RACE reads with MiXCR anew, one entry per CDR3 protein. Of 95,000 to 150,000 distinct CDR3 sequences listed, approximately 13% are singletons. The sequencing used whole blood, collected in connection with sensitization to the hapten diphenylcyclopropenone (DPC). The receptors were sampled from a woman aged 18-29 years with alopecia areata. Some clones in this sample may be carry-over from other donors' samples.

This clonotype was recorded many times. The chain couples TRBV28 to TRBJ1-4, with a weak D call TRBD1 (6 bases). V was clipped by 2 bases and J by 8 bases, with 18 bases between them. The CDR3 length is 16 residues. CDR1 and CDR2 from the germline V gene are MDHEN and SYDVKM. CDR3 loop: CASSLNPTGLDEKLFF. The DNA of the CDR3 is TGTGCCAGCAGTTTAAACCCCACAGGGTTAGACGAAAAACTGTTTTTT.

Only a few counts were recorded for this clonotype. This rearrangement joins TRBV25-1 to TRBJ2-5; tentatively, D is TRBD2 (5 bases). CDR1 is MGHDK, CDR2 SYGVNS, per germline. This CDR3 comprises 18 residues. Between the trimmed V and J ends, which lost 3 bases and 2 bases, there was a span of 22 bases. CDR3 residues: CASSDTPIGKKSQETQYF. The DNA for the CDR3 is TGTGCCAGCAGTGACACCCCCATCGGGAAAAAGTCACAAGAGACCCAGTACTTC.

This clonotype has only a few counts. The V gene is TRBV7-8, the J gene TRBJ2-1; D tentatively reads TRBD1 or TRBD2 (5 bases each). The V and J ends lost 5 bases and 2 bases respectively, with 10 bases between them. Germline CDR1 and CDR2: SGHVS and FQNEAQ. CDR3 length equals 14 residues. CDR3 sequence (DNA): TGTGCCAGCAGCCCTCCGGGGCCCTACAATGAGCAGTTCTTC. Its protein product is CASSPPGPYNEQFF.

At least ten counts were recorded for this clonotype. The chain uses TRBV29-1 and TRBJ2-1; either TRBD1 or TRBD2 may fit D (5 bases each). The germline CDR1 and CDR2 sequences are SQVTM and ANQGSEA. V shed 4 bases and J shed 3 bases, with 13 bases lying between them. This CDR3 contains 14 residues. The CDR3 reads CSVGGSLHYNEQFF. The DNA for the CDR3 is TGCAGCGTTGGGGGGTCTTTACACTACAATGAGCAGTTCTTC.

Comments on this clonotype: A much larger clone differs from this one at a single base, so this may be a read error. The chain has TRBV7-9 and TRBJ1-1, with 7 positions matching TRBD1. The CDR3 is 15 amino acids. Trimming cost V 4 bases and J 4 bases; bases outside gene matches: 9. The germline V gene encodes CDR1 SEHNR and CDR2 FQNEAQ (reference sequence). CDR3 in amino acids: CASSSRDSPSTEAFF. CDR3 DNA: TGTGCCAGCAGCTCCCGGGACAGCCCGAGCACTGAAGCTTTCTTT.

CDR3 DNA: TGTGCCAGTAGTATAGCCGGGACAGGAGACTACGAGCAGTACTTC. Encoded protein: CASSIAGTGDYEQYF. The V and J genes are TRBV19 and TRBJ2-7; 8 positions agree with TRBD1. The CDR3 sequence is 15 residues long. V dropped 1 base and J dropped 3; count of bases not matched to a gene: 5. The germline V gene has CDR1 LNHDA and CDR2 SQIVND (reference sequence).

This clonotype showed up many times. The chain couples TRBV20-1 to TRBJ2-6; D gene uncertain. Germline V gene data show CDR1 as DFQATT and CDR2 as SNEGSKA (reference sequence). Trimming cost V 0 bases and J 0 bases, with 12 bases left between them. CDR3 size: 17 residues. CDR3 nucleotide sequence: TGCAGTGCTAGAGATCAGGCGTCCACCTCTGGGGCCAACGTCCTGACTTTC. Translated, it gives CSARDQASTSGANVLTF.

This clonotype occurred a few times. DNA for the CDR3: TGTGCCAGCTCCGAGTTAGGTGACCTAGGCCCAGATACGCAGTATTTT. The encoded protein is CASSELGDLGPDTQYF. The chain joins TRBV7-9 to TRBJ2-3; no firm D call. CDR1 and CDR2 from the germline V gene are SEHNR and FQNEAQ (reference sequence). The CDR3 spans 16 residues. V lost 8 bases and J 4 bases, leaving 22 bases between the germline ends.

In this sample, this clonotype turned up a few times. The rearrangement uses TRBV28 and TRBJ2-5; 12 bases line up with TRBD1. Unmatched junction bases numbered 4, after V lost 3 bases and J lost 5 bases. Germline CDR1 reads MDHEN; CDR2 reads SYDVKM. The CDR3 spans 15 residues. The CDR3 loop reads CASSFRDRGRETQYF. In nucleotides, the CDR3 is TGTGCCAGCAGTTTCCGGGACAGGGGGCGTGAGACCCAGTACTTC.

This clonotype turned up a few times. The gene calls are TRBV4-1 and TRBJ2-2; D may be TRBD2 (6 bases). Germline CDR1 is MGHRA and CDR2 is YSYEKL. CDR3 length: 16 residues. V was pared by 3 bases and J by 5 bases, with 16 bases between. The CDR3 region is CASSQTMTGGTGELFF. Written as DNA, the CDR3 is TGCGCCAGCAGCCAGACAATGACTGGAGGGACCGGGGAGCTGTTTTTT.

This clonotype has at least ten counts. The gene calls are TRBV27 and TRBJ2-5; the D gene is possibly TRBD2 (5 bases). CDR1 and CDR2 (germline): MNHEY, SMNVEV (reference sequence). V was trimmed by 4 bases and J by 2 bases, leaving 17 bases between them. CDR3 length: 16 amino acids. CDR3 nucleotides: TGTGCCAGCAGTTCAAGCCCCCCGGGAATTCAAGAGACCCAGTACTTC. This codes for CASSSSPPGIQETQYF.

This chain joins TRBV7-9 and TRBJ1-1, with no clear D. The V gene's germline CDR1 is SEHNR and CDR2 FQNEAQ (reference sequence). CDR3 length: 12 residues. Trimming shortened V by 5 bases and J by 4 bases, and 8 bases separated the two germline ends. The CDR3: CASSRFGTEAFF. The CDR3 DNA is TGTGCCAGCAGCCGGTTTGGCACTGAAGCTTTCTTT.

This clonotype was observed a handful of times. The rearrangement joins TRBV6-1 to TRBJ1-6, with a tentative D call TRBD1 (5 bases). Trimming left V 7 bases short and J 10 bases short, with 8 bases between. Germline V gene data show CDR1 as MNHNS and CDR2 as SASEGT. The CDR3 totals 11 residues. The CDR3 nucleotides are TGTGCCAGCAACGGGGGGTCACCCCTCCACTTT. Amino acids: CASNGGSPLHF.

This clonotype was counted only a few times. The chain links TRBV5-4 to TRBJ1-1, with D tentatively TRBD1 (5 bases). The CDR3 consists of 14 residues. The germline V gene has CDR1 SGHNT and CDR2 YYREEE (reference sequence). The germline V and J ends were trimmed by 0 bases and 1 base, with 7 bases remaining between them. In nucleotides, the CDR3 is TGTGCCAGCAGCTTGGGACAGCGGAACACTGAAGCTTTCTTT. Encoded protein: CASSLGQRNTEAFF.

This clonotype came up many times. This chain joins TRBV6-5 and TRBJ2-2; D is perhaps TRBD1 (6 bases). The CDR3 length is 14 residues. V was shortened by 4 bases and J by 4 bases, with 10 bases between the two germline ends. CDR1 and CDR2 from the germline V gene are MNHEY and SVGAGI. The chain's CDR3 is CASSSAGATGELFF. The CDR3 DNA reads TGTGCCAGCAGTTCGGCAGGGGCCACCGGGGAGCTGTTTTTT.

This clonotype was counted a few times. The rearrangement joins TRBV29-1 to TRBJ2-7; 9 bases match TRBD1. The CDR3 runs to 14 residues. Germline values: CDR1 SQVTM, CDR2 ANQGSEA. The J segment lost 4 bases and the V segment lost 4 bases, leaving 8 bases of the junction unmatched. The CDR3 region is CSVVPTGGLYEQYF. In DNA, the CDR3 is TGCAGCGTTGTCCCGACAGGGGGTCTATACGAGCAGTACTTC.

The J gene is TRBJ2-5, the V gene TRBV11-2, with D possibly being TRBD2 (6 bases). CDR3 length equals 15 residues. The germline V gene encodes CDR1 SGHAT and CDR2 FQNNGV. V was shortened by 1 base and J by 1 base, with 10 bases between the two germline ends. CDR3 residues: CASSLALATQETQYF. The CDR3 bases are TGTGCCAGCAGCTTAGCCCTAGCGACCCAAGAGACCCAGTACTTC.

V is TRBV5-1 and J is TRBJ2-1, with TRBD1 identical over 8 bases. The germline gives CDR1 SGHRS, CDR2 YFSETQ. The CDR3 is 14 amino acids. V gave up 2 bases and J gave up 8 bases; unmatched junction bases: 6. CDR3 sequence (DNA): TGCGCCAGCAGCTTAGGGCAGGGGGCCTATGAGCAGTTCTTC. It specifies CASSLGQGAYEQFF.

In this sample, this clonotype turned up once. The chain employs TRBV5-1 and TRBJ1-6; a possible D gene is TRBD1 (6 bases). V gave up 1 base and J gave up 7 bases, with 12 bases separating them. In germline, CDR1 is SGHRS, CDR2 YFSETQ. The CDR3 totals 15 residues. The CDR3 region is CASSLSQGANSPLHF. For the CDR3, the DNA is TGCGCCAGCAGCTTGTCACAGGGTGCAAATTCACCCCTCCACTTT.

The V and J genes are TRBV14 and TRBJ2-2; D gene unclear. Germline values: CDR1 SGHDN, CDR2 FVKESK. CDR3 length: 16 amino acids. V gave up 2 bases and J gave up 0 bases, with 10 bases separating them. CDR3 sequence: CASSQPVQANTGELFF. The CDR3 region has the DNA TGTGCCAGCAGCCAACCCGTCCAGGCGAACACCGGGGAGCTGTTTTTT.

This clonotype was counted between two and nine times. The chain joins TRBV7-2 to TRBJ2-2; D is ambiguous. The V end lost 2 bases, the J end lost 5 bases, and 12 bases lay between the germline ends. This CDR3 is built from 15 residues. Germline CDR1 reads SGHTA; CDR2 reads FQGNSA. The DNA of the CDR3 is TGTGCCAGCAGCTTATCTGGGAAAGTGACCGGGGAGCTGTTTTTT. Its translation is CASSLSGKVTGELFF.

Only a few counts were recorded for this clonotype. The chain has TRBV7-7 and TRBJ1-1; 7 nucleotides agree with TRBD1. Losses at the gene ends were 5 bases for V and 4 bases for J; bases not matched to a gene: 4. The CDR3 has 13 residues. Germline lookup yields CDR1 SSHAT and CDR2 FNYEAQ (reference sequence). The CDR3 DNA reads TGTGCCAGCAGCCCAGACAGGGTCACTGAAGCTTTCTTT. Its translation is CASSPDRVTEAFF.

The chain is built from TRBV6-2 or TRBV6-3 and TRBJ2-2, with D possibly being TRBD2 (5 bases). The CDR3 sequence is 15 residues long. Trimming took 2 bases from V and 2 from J, leaving 9 bases between them. Germline V lookup: CDR1 MNHEY, CDR2 SVGEGT. The CDR3 loop reads CASSYRLANTGELFF. The CDR3 DNA is TGTGCCAGCAGTTACCGTCTAGCCAACACCGGGGAGCTGTTTTTT.

This clonotype has just a few counts. In nucleotides, the CDR3 is TGCGCCAGCAGCCAAGTAGACGGCACTGAAGCTTTCTTT. Its protein product is CASSQVDGTEAFF. The V and J genes are TRBV4-3 and TRBJ1-1; D gene unclear. The CDR3 totals 13 residues. Germline assignment: CDR1 LGHNA and CDR2 YSLEER. Deletions cut 1 base from V and 4 bases from J, with 7 bases between.

The rearrangement links TRBV13 to TRBJ1-2; 8 bases line up with TRBD1. V lost 2 bases, J lost 0 bases, and 11 bases stayed unmatched. This CDR3 has 18 amino acids. The germline V gene encodes CDR1 PRHDT and CDR2 FYEKMQ (reference sequence). The CDR3 nucleotides read TGTGCCAGCAGCTTAACCCGGACAGGGAGGGGAGCTAACTATGGCTACACCTTC. Amino acids: CASSLTRTGRGANYGYTF. The whole variable domain, remainder taken from reference TRBV13 and TRBJ1-2, is AAGVIQSPRHLIKEKRETATLKCYPIPRHDTVYWYQQGPGQDPQFLISFYEKMQSDKGSIPDRFSAQQFSDYHSELNMSSLELGDSALYFCASSLTRTGRGANYGYTFGSGTRLTVV.